Below are 21 T cell receptor beta chains sequenced from a single sample in a study of T cells after posttransplantation cyclophosphamide. Libraries were prepared by immunoSEQ multiplex PCR; TCRdb keeps only in-frame clonotypes and omits some of them. Here the sample spans fewer than 5,000 clones, over 60% being singletons. A marrow graft followed busulfan-fludarabine conditioning, with cyclophosphamide on days +3 and +4. The specimen was PBMCs, collected 362 days after allogeneic stem cell transplant with posttransplant cyclophosphamide. All receptors come from a male patient aged 55-69 years who received an allogeneic stem cell transplant from an unrelated donor, was CMV-positive, and had acute GVHD only. These T cells may partly come from the graft donor.

This chain uses TRBV12-1 with TRBJ2-3; the table's D gene call, TRBD2, was not cross checked with the DNA. TRBV12-1 is marked as a pseudogene. This CDR3 is built from 16 residues. The CDR3 DNA reads TGTGCCAGCAGCTTTGACGGCGGGGAGCGGTCAGATACGCAGTATTTT. Translating gives CASSFDGGERSDTQYF.

This clone was counted between two and nine times. The rearrangement links TRBV10-3 to TRBJ2-7, with 7 nucleotides matching TRBD2. The germline V gene encodes CDR1 ENHRY and CDR2 SYGVKD. CDR3 size: 15 residues. The trim removed 6 bases at V and 0 bases at J, leaving 8 bases unmatched. The CDR3 DNA sequence: TGTGCCATCAGCCTCTTGCGGGGGAGCTCCTACGAGCAGTACTTC. As protein: CAISLLRGSSYEQYF.

This clone showed up just once. One end of the junction does not line up with germline, which may come from a read error. This chain connects TRBV15 to TRBJ1-2; D uncertain. Germline lookup yields CDR1 LNHNV and CDR2 YYDKDF (reference sequence). This CDR3 comprises 12 residues. The CDR3 protein is CATSRSEAPQRF. Here the CDR3 DNA reads TGTGCCACCAGCAGATCGGAGGCTCCCCAACGCTTC.

The J gene is TRBJ1-1, the V gene TRBV11-2; D not resolved. The CDR3 totals 12 residues. The germline gives CDR1 SGHAT, CDR2 FQNNGV. V was pared by 1 base and J by 8 bases, with 8 bases between. The CDR3 loop is CASSLVGTEAFF. DNA for the CDR3: TGTGCCAGCAGCTTAGTGGGCACGGAAGCTTTCTTT. Complete variable domain (other parts from reference TRBV11-2 and TRBJ1-1): EAGVAQSPRYKIIEKRQSVAFWCNPISGHATLYWYQQILGQGPKLLIQFQNNGVVDDSQLPKDRFSAERLKGVDSTLKIQPAKLEDSAVYLCASSLVGTEAFFGQGTRLTVV.

The V call is TRBV6-1, the J call TRBJ2-1; D possibly corresponds to TRBD2 (7 bases). The length of the CDR3 is 16 residues. Germline CDR1 MNHNS, CDR2 SASEGT. Trimming removed 4 bases at V and 9 bases at J, with 22 bases between. The CDR3 spells CASSGGWGGPRGEQFF. As DNA, the CDR3 is TGTGCCAGCAGTGGGGGTTGGGGGGGGCCCAGGGGTGAGCAGTTCTTC.

V gene TRBV6-5 combines with J gene TRBJ2-3; D may be TRBD2 (6 bases). Looked up from germline, CDR1 is MNHEY and CDR2 is SVGAGI. V lost 5 bases to trimming and J lost 4 bases, with 13 bases between them. This CDR3 has 14 amino acids. The CDR3 here is CASSGTSSPDTQYF. The CDR3, as DNA: TGTGCCAGCAGTGGGACTTCCTCGCCAGATACGCAGTATTTT.

J is TRBJ2-7 and V is TRBV27, with TRBD2 matching 9 bases. The trim removed 5 bases at V and 2 bases at J, leaving 7 bases unmatched. The germline CDR1 and CDR2 sequences are MNHEY and SMNVEV (reference sequence). The CDR3 totals 15 residues. The CDR3 loop is CASSPIAGEPYEQYF. The DNA for the CDR3 is TGTGCCAGCAGTCCGATAGCGGGGGAGCCCTACGAGCAGTACTTC.

The rearrangement links TRBV5-4 to TRBJ1-4, with TRBD1 identical over 10 bases. The CDR3 is 16 amino acids. The junction had 11 bases not matched to a gene; V was cut back by 5 bases and J by 7 bases. Germline-derived CDR1 and CDR2 are SGHNT and YYREEE (reference sequence). The CDR3 DNA sequence: TGTGCCAGCAGTCAATCGACAGGGGGCGGCTTTGAAAAACTGTTTTTT. Its protein product is CASSQSTGGGFEKLFF.

This clone was found a few times. V gene TRBV10-3 combines with J gene TRBJ2-5; 7 bases match TRBD1. Germline CDR1 reads ENHRY; CDR2 reads SYGVKD. This CDR3 spans 13 amino acids. V trimming: 10 bases; J trimming: 2 bases; junction bases outside the gene matches: 7. The CDR3 sequence is CATEDRAQETQYF. The CDR3 coding sequence is TGTGCCACCGAAGACAGGGCTCAAGAGACCCAGTACTTC.

The chain joins TRBV2 to TRBJ2-1; 7 bases align to TRBD2. Per germline, CDR1 SNHLY and CDR2 FYNNEI. This CDR3 has 12 residues. V shed 7 bases and J 6 bases; nucleotides not matched to a gene: 3. CDR3 DNA: TGTGCCAGCAACGGGGAGGGCAATGAGCAGTTCTTC. Translation gives CASNGEGNEQFF.

This chain joins TRBV7-9 and TRBJ2-2; D perhaps matches TRBD1 (6 bases). Germline V CDR1 and CDR2: SEHNR, FQNEAQ (reference sequence). The CDR3 has 14 residues. V lost 5 bases and J 2 bases, leaving 9 bases between the germline ends. This CDR3 is CASSLQGNTGELFF. The CDR3, as DNA: TGTGCCAGCAGCCTACAGGGAAACACCGGGGAGCTGTTTTTT.

V and J are TRBV5-6 and TRBJ1-4; D is unresolved. The CDR3 runs 15 residues. V lost 1 base and J 0 bases, leaving 7 bases between the germline ends. Germline CDR1 is SGHDT and CDR2 is YYEEEE. This CDR3 reads CASSLLSSTNEKLFF. The CDR3 region has the DNA TGTGCCAGCAGCTTGCTGAGTTCAACTAATGAAAAACTGTTTTTT.

The rearrangement joins TRBV7-2 to TRBJ2-1; 11 bases agree with TRBD2. The CDR3 is 15 residues long. The V segment lost 3 bases and the J segment 10 bases; nucleotides outside the gene matches: 8. Germline CDR1 reads SGHTA; CDR2 reads FQGNSA. As DNA, the CDR3 is TGTGCCAGCAGCTTTCCCCTAGCGGGGGGCCGGGAGCAGTTCTTC. This gives the protein CASSFPLAGGREQFF.

Note on this clone: Because the CDR3's place on the DNA is in doubt, the DNA is left out and the CDR3 is given as listed by TCRdb. The chain joins TRBV21-1 to TRBJ2-7; the table's D call, TRBD1, has no DNA check behind it. TRBV21-1 is a known pseudogene. The CDR3 length is 16 residues, termini included. The CDR3 spells CASSKVGQGISYEQYF.

The CDR3 protein is CAGGLPYNEQFF. The CDR3 nucleotides are TGTGCCGGAGGACTCCCCTACAATGAGCAGTTCTTC. The rearrangement links TRBV6-1 to TRBJ2-1; D is possibly TRBD2 (5 bases). The germline CDR1 and CDR2 sequences are MNHNS and SASEGT. The CDR3 has 12 amino acids. V lost 11 bases, J lost 2 bases, and 10 bases lay in between.

This rearrangement joins TRBV23-1 to TRBJ1-6; 7 bases fit TRBD1. TRBV23-1 is an ORF; its function is uncertain. This CDR3 contains 17 residues. V lost 4 bases and J lost 7; bases outside the gene matches: 13. The CDR3 sequence is CASSRLLTGAGNSPLHF. The CDR3 DNA reads TGCGCCAGCAGTCGCCTCCTCACAGGGGCAGGGAATTCACCCCTCCACTTT.

This clone was counted between two and nine times. The rearrangement links TRBV19 to TRBJ2-7; 9 positions match TRBD1. The V segment lost 3 bases and the J segment 5 bases; nucleotides outside the gene matches: 5. Germline lookup yields CDR1 LNHDA and CDR2 SQIVND (reference sequence). The length of the CDR3 is 14 residues. This CDR3 reads CASSIGTGTHEQYF. The CDR3 bases are TGTGCCAGTAGTATCGGGACAGGGACCCACGAGCAGTACTTC.

The genes are TRBV23-1 and TRBJ2-1; 13 bases agree with TRBD2. TRBV23-1 carries the ORF label, with uncertain function. The V gene end was trimmed by 4 bases and the J gene end by 1 base; junction bases not matched to a gene: 10. The CDR3 runs 19 residues. CDR3 sequence reads: CASSPPPGTSGASYNEQFF. The CDR3 region has the DNA TGCGCCAGCAGTCCACCGCCCGGGACTAGCGGGGCTTCCTACAATGAGCAGTTCTTC.

The rearrangement uses TRBV18 and TRBJ2-1; D call uncertain. Germline CDR1 reads KGHSH; CDR2 reads LQKENI. CDR3 length: 15 amino acids. Trimming left V 6 bases short and J 0 bases short, with 12 bases between. The CDR3 region is CASSQRRSSYNEQFF. The CDR3 nucleotides read TGTGCCAGCTCCCAGCGTCGGAGCTCCTACAATGAGCAGTTCTTC.

This clone appeared a few times. The chain recombines TRBV9 with TRBJ2-5, with 9 bases matching TRBD1. J lost 5 bases, V lost 3 bases, and 11 bases had no gene match. The CDR3 has 16 amino acids. In germline, CDR1 is SGDLS, CDR2 YYNGEE. The DNA for the CDR3 is TGTGCCAGCAGCGCAAGACAACAGGGGGCAGGGGAGACCCAGTACTTC. It is translated as CASSARQQGAGETQYF. Full variable domain (outside the CDR3, taken from reference TRBV9 and TRBJ2-5): DSGVTQTPKHLITATGQRVTLRCSPRSGDLSVYWYQQSLDQGLQFLIQYYNGEERAKGNILERFSAQQFPDLHSELNLSSLELGDSALYFCASSARQQGAGETQYFGPGTRLLVL.

J is TRBJ2-7 and V is TRBV5-1, with 12 bases identical to TRBD2. This CDR3 has 16 amino acids. V lost 0 bases, J lost 1 base, and 2 bases stayed unmatched. Germline V lookup: CDR1 SGHRS, CDR2 YFSETQ. Here the CDR3 DNA reads TGCGCCAGCAGCTTGGCTACTAGCGGGGGGTCCTACGAGCAGTACTTC. Protein: CASSLATSGGSYEQYF.